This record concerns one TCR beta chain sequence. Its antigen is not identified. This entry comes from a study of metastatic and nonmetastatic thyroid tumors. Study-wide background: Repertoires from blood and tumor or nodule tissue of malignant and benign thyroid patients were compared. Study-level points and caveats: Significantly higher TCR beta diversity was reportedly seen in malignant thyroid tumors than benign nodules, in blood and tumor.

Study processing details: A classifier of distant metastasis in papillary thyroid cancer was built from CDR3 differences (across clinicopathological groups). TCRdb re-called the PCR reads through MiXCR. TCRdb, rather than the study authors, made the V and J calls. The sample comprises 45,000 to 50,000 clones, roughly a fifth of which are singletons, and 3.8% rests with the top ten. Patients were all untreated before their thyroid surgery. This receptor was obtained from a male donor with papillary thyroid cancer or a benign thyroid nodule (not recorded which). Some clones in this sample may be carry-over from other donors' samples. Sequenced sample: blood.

CDR3 nucleotides: TGTGCCAGCAGTGATGACAGGGTACACGAGCAGTACTTC. This sequence encodes CASSDDRVHEQYF. The gene calls are TRBV2 and TRBJ2-7, with TRBD1 matching over 7 bases. Germline V lookup: CDR1 SNHLY, CDR2 FYNNEI. The CDR3 spans 13 residues. V gave up 3 bases and J gave up 5 bases; unmatched junction bases: 4.